This T cell receptor (beta chain) was captured in a study of blood T cell repertoires in COVID-19. Turning to the study itself: Donors in the United States, Italy and Spain gave samples during acute or convalescent COVID-19. Sample material is recorded as cDNA or gDNA derived from T cells, B-cell-depleted T cells, or PBMCs.

Trimming left V 4 bases short and J 5 bases short, with 16 bases between. Looked up from germline, CDR1 is SGHKS and CDR2 is YYEKEE (reference sequence). The CDR3 contains 15 residues. Original handling: Estimated nucleated cell counts came from reference gene primer amplification. Here immunoSEQ multiplex PCR was the method, and the copy in TCRdb shows in-frame clones only, minus some. V and J calls and clone size come straight from that table; D and trimming were deduced from the DNA. This repertoire shows roughly 200,000 clones, roughly 80% found once; its top ten account for roughly 7.9%. This clone was seen a handful of times.

The chain couples TRBV5-5 to TRBJ1-5, with D tentatively TRBD1 (5 bases). This TCR derives from a woman of 80 years or more with acute or convalescent COVID-19. The sample was peripheral blood. The DNA of the CDR3 is TGTGCCAGCAGCCTACACCAGACAGACGATCAGCCCCAGCATTTT. It specifies CASSLHQTDDQPQHF. Drawing the rest from reference TRBV5-5 and TRBJ1-5, the complete variable domain is DAGVTQSPTHLIKTRGQQVTLRCSPISGHKSVSWYQQVLGQGPQFIFQYYEKEERGRGNFPDRFSARQFPNYSSELNVNALLLGDSALYLCASSLHQTDDQPQHFGDGTRLSIL.